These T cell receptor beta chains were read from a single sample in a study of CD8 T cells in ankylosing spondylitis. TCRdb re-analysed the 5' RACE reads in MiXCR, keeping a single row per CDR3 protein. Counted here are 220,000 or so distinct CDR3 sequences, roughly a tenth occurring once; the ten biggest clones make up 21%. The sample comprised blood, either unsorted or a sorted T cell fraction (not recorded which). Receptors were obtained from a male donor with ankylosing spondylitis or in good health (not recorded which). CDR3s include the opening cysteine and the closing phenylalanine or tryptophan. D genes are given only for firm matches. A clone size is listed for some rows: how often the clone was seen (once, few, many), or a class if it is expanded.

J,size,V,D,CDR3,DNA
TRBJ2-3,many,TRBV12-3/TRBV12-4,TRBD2,CASTRGGLAGTDTQYF,TGTGCCAGCACTCGGGGCGGACTAGCGGGGACAGATACGCAGTATTTT
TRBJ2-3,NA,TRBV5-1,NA,CASSFGLASDTQYF,TGCGCCAGCAGCTTTGGGCTAGCATCAGATACGCAGTATTTT
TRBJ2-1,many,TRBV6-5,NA,CASSYLDSPNEQFF,TGTGCCAGCAGTTACTTGGACAGCCCCAATGAGCAGTTCTTC
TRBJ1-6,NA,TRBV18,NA,CASSRTANNSPLHF,TGTGCCAGCTCTCGGACAGCCAATAATTCACCCCTCCACTTT
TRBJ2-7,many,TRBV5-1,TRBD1,CASSQTGSSSTYEQYF,TGCGCCAGCAGCCAGACAGGGAGCTCTTCGACCTACGAGCAGTACTTC
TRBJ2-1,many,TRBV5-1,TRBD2,CASRSPGLAGGSEQFF,TGCGCCAGCCGATCTCCGGGACTAGCGGGGGGAAGTGAGCAGTTCTTC
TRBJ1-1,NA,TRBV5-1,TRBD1,CASSFLGGTESFF,TGCGCCAGCAGCTTTCTAGGGGGCACTGAATCTTTCTTT
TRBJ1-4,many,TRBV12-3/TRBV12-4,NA,CASSLPGGIEKLFF,TGTGCCAGCAGTTTGCCAGGTGGTATTGAAAAACTGTTTTTT
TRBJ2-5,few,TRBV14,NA,CASSQGGLRAQYF,TGTGCCAGCAGCCAAGGGGGTCTGCGGGCCCAGTACTTC
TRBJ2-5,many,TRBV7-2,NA,CASSLGTFQETQYF,TGTGCCAGCAGCTTAGGGACCTTCCAAGAGACCCAGTACTTC
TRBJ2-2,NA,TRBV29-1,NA,CSVLTGLNTGELFF,TGCAGCGTTTTAACGGGCCTGAACACCGGGGAGCTGTTTTTT
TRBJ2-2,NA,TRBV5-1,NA,CASSLVITGLAGELFF,TGCGCCAGCAGCTTGGTGATCACAGGGTTGGCCGGGGAGCTGTTTTTT
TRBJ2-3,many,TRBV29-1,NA,CSVDGIGTDTQYF,TGCAGCGTTGACGGGATCGGCACAGATACGCAGTATTTT
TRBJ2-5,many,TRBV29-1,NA,CSVESAGETQYF,TGCAGCGTTGAGTCTGCTGGAGAGACCCAGTACTTC
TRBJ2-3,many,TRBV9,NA,CASNGPGEWPDTQYF,TGTGCCAGCAACGGTCCGGGTGAATGGCCAGATACGCAGTATTTT
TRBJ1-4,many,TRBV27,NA,CASKLTGSNEKLFF,TGTGCCAGCAAATTGACAGGATCCAATGAAAAACTGTTTTTT
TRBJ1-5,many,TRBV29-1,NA,CSLGDRLNSNQPQHF,TGCAGCCTCGGGGATCGTCTAAATAGCAATCAGCCCCAGCATTTT
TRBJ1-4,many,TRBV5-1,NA,CASSLAGANEKLFF,TGCGCCAGCAGCTTGGCAGGGGCTAATGAAAAACTGTTTTTT
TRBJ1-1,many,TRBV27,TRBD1,CASSLRPTGSRWTEAFF,TGTGCCAGCAGTTTACGACCGACAGGGAGTCGATGGACTGAAGCTTTCTTT
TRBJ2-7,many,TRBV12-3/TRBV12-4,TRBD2,CASSPATSGYEQYF,TGTGCCAGCAGTCCCGCGACTAGCGGTTACGAGCAGTACTTC
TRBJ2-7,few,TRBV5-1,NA,CASSLEAGAFGEQYF,TGCGCCAGCAGCTTGGAAGCAGGGGCGTTCGGAGAGCAGTACTTC
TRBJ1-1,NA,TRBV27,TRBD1,CAIKRATGATEAFF,TGTGCCATCAAGCGGGCGACAGGGGCAACTGAAGCTTTCTTT
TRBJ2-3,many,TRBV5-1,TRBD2,CASSSGTSGGTSTDTQYF,TGCGCCAGCAGCTCCGGGACTAGCGGGGGCACTAGCACAGATACGCAGTATTTT
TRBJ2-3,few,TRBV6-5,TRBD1,CASSYSQDRGADTQYF,TGTGCCAGCAGTTACTCGCAAGACAGGGGAGCAGATACGCAGTATTTT
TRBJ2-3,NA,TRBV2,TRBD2,CASSESGGYADTDTQYF,TGTGCCAGCAGCGAGAGCGGGGGTTACGCAGATACAGATACGCAGTATTTT
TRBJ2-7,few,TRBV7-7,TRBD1,CASSTGTGNHEQYF,TGTGCTAGCAGTACCGGGACAGGGAACCACGAGCAGTACTTC
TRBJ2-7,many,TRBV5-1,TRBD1,CASSLGDRGWHNEQYF,TGCGCCAGCAGCTTGGGTGACAGGGGGTGGCACAACGAGCAGTACTTC
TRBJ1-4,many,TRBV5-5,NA,CASFGADEKLFF,TGTGCCAGTTTCGGGGCGGATGAAAAACTGTTTTTT
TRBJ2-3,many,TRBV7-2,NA,CASSSQMWGTTDTQYF,TGTGCCAGCAGCTCCCAAATGTGGGGGACCACAGATACGCAGTATTTT
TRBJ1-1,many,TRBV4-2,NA,CASSQDPLGENTEAFF,TGTGCCAGCAGCCAAGATCCTCTGGGGGAGAACACTGAAGCTTTCTTT
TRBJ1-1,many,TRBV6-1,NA,CASNSWAEAFF,TGTGCCAGCAATAGCTGGGCTGAAGCTTTCTTT
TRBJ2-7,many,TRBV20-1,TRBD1,CSARPTGAEQYF,TGCAGTGCTAGGCCCACAGGGGCCGAGCAGTACTTC
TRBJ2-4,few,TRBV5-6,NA,CASSLGGNTKNIQYF,TGTGCCAGCAGCTTGGGTGGGAATACCAAAAACATTCAGTACTTC
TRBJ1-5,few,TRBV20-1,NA,CSAAPGGLGPQHF,TGCAGTGCCGCTCCGGGGGGTCTGGGGCCCCAGCATTTT
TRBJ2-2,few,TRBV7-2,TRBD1,CASRDRTNTGELFF,TGTGCCAGCCGGGACAGGACTAACACCGGGGAGCTGTTTTTT
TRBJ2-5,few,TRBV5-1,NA,CASSLYGSQETQYF,TGCGCCAGCAGCTTGTACGGGAGTCAAGAGACCCAGTACTTC
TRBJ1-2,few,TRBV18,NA,CASSPSTVDTF,TGTGCCAGCTCACCCTCGACAGTGGACACCTTC
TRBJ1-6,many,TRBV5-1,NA,CASRDSPLHF,TGCGCCAGCAGAGATTCACCCCTCCACTTT
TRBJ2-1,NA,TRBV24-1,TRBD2,CATSVASGDRNEQFF,TGTGCCACCAGTGTGGCTAGCGGGGATAGGAATGAGCAGTTCTTC
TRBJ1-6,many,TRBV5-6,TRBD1,CASTRTGGSPLHF,TGTGCCAGCACCAGGACAGGGGGCTCACCCCTCCACTTT
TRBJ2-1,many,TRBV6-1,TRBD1,CASSVSGTGNEQFF,TGTGCCAGCAGTGTCTCCGGGACAGGGAATGAGCAGTTCTTC
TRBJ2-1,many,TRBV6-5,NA,CASSYLITGDNEQFF,TGTGCCAGCAGTTACCTCATCACAGGTGACAATGAGCAGTTCTTC
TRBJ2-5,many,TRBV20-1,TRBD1,CSADTRQGRETQYF,TGCAGTGCGGATACGAGACAGGGGAGGGAGACCCAGTACTTC
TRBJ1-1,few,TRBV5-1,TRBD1,CASSPRTGQVNTEAFF,TGCGCCAGCAGCCCTCGGACAGGCCAGGTGAACACTGAAGCTTTCTTT
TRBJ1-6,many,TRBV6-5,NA,CASSSHSGGKNSPLHF,TGTGCCAGCAGTTCGCACAGTGGGGGGAAGAATTCACCCCTCCACTTT
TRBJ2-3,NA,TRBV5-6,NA,CASSPGARLATDTQYF,TGTGCCAGCAGCCCAGGGGCACGACTCGCCACAGATACGCAGTATTTT
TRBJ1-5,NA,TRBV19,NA,CPSAWANQPQHF,TGTCCCAGTGCGTGGGCAAATCAGCCCCAGCATTTT
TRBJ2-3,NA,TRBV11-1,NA,CASSLEGPRSTDTQYF,TGTGCCAGCAGCTTAGAGGGACCACGTAGCACAGATACGCAGTATTTT
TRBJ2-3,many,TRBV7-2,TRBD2,CASSTKAGGGTDTQYF,TGTGCCAGCAGCACAAAAGCGGGGGGGGGCACAGATACGCAGTATTTT
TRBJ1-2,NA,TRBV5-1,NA,CASSLGDMSYGYTF,TGCGCCAGCAGCTTAGGGGACATGTCTTATGGCTACACCTTC
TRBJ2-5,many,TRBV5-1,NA,CASSFRTDQETQYF,TGCGCCAGCAGCTTCCGGACTGACCAAGAGACCCAGTACTTC
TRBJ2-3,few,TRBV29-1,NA,CSVEKGADTQYF,TGCAGCGTTGAAAAGGGAGCGGATACGCAGTATTTT
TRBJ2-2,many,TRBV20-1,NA,CSAPPGVDTGELFF,TGCAGTGCCCCACCCGGGGTCGACACCGGGGAGCTGTTTTTT
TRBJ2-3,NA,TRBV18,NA,CASSPGTPHTQYF,TGTGCCAGCTCACCCGGGACTCCTCATACGCAGTATTTT
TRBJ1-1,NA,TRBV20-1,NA,CSARFRAGEAFF,TGCAGTGCTAGATTCCGCGCAGGTGAAGCTTTCTTT
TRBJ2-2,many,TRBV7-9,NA,CASSRRQSNTGELFF,TGTGCCAGCAGCCGAAGACAGAGCAACACCGGGGAGCTGTTTTTT
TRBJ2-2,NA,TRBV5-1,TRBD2,CASSLWPSGNTGELFF,TGCGCCAGCAGTTTGTGGCCTAGCGGAAACACCGGGGAGCTGTTTTTT